Listed below are T cell receptor beta chains from one sample, sequenced in a study of beta chain features in type 1 diabetes. The method was immunoSEQ multiplex PCR; TCRdb's version includes in-frame clones alone and lacks a portion of them. Of fewer than 900,000 clones in the sample, roughly a sixth were seen once. Sequencing was done on a sample of naive CD4+ T cells from blood. These receptors all come from a woman between 18 and 29 years old in good health. Each CDR3 is given without its conserved first and last residue. Fields, in order: J gene, CDR3 length, V gene, D gene, CDR3 protein. D genes are given only for firm matches.

TRBJ2-7	12	TRBV9	.	ASSVDPSSYEQY
TRBJ2-6	15	TRBV7-9	.	ASSLSGRSAGANVLT
TRBJ2-1	17	TRBV7-8	TRBD2	ASTSGASGRLYPYNEQF
TRBJ2-3	12	TRBV29-1	.	SVGVITITDTQY
TRBJ2-3	12	TRBV10-3	TRBD2	AISVSGDTDTQY
TRBJ2-1	12	TRBV18	.	ASSPYRELNEQF
TRBJ2-1	10	TRBV4-3	TRBD2	ASSQDGGREF
TRBJ2-1	12	TRBV5-1	.	ASSWVAMVNEQF
TRBJ1-1	12	TRBV7-9	.	ASSPQQWNTEAF
TRBJ2-5	15	TRBV29-1	TRBD2	SVESLAGQKGGETQY
TRBJ2-4	14	TRBV27	TRBD2	ASSTPSGRGRNIQY
TRBJ2-3	11	TRBV2	.	ASKSGRTDTQY
TRBJ2-7	15	TRBV5-1	.	ASSLDVEGWGNYEQY
TRBJ2-2	14	TRBV18	.	ASSPQQVVNTGELF
TRBJ2-1	15	TRBV9	TRBD2	ASSVLAGGNIYNEQF
TRBJ2-3	9	TRBV18	.	ASSRTDTQY
TRBJ1-4	13	TRBV7-2	.	ASSASGVTNEKLF
TRBJ2-3	14	TRBV19	TRBD2	ASRDSGTRGTDTQY
TRBJ2-5	12	TRBV7-3	.	ASSLTGGSETQY
TRBJ2-3	12	TRBV7-3	.	ASSSGTSTDTQY
TRBJ2-3	14	TRBV15	TRBD2	ATSRESGTSTDTQY
.	13	TRBV11-2	TRBD2	ASRPLSGRASEQY
TRBJ2-7	13	TRBV5-6	TRBD1	ASSPRTDRDNEQY
TRBJ2-2	14	TRBV7-9	TRBD2	ASSLGTSGATGELF
TRBJ2-3	9	TRBV6-5	.	ASRSTDTQY
TRBJ2-1	12	TRBV7-9	.	ASSDTPSSAEQF
TRBJ1-5	16	TRBV28	.	ASSLDSGLVLGNQPQH